This T cell receptor beta chain stems from a study of blood T cells in healthy people across ages. General study findings and limits: Naive CD4+ cells and diversity were both higher in long-lived donors than in aged donors. The study regarded diversity estimates from one million T cells as underestimates.

This clonotype occurred many times. Its matching antigen is unknown. Possible read error: a much larger clone is one base away. A second roughly 6 to 11 cycle PCR used barcoded and J-beta primers. All cDNA molecules were each tagged by a template-switch adaptor with 12 random nucleotides. TCRdb redid the calling of the 5' RACE reads with MiXCR, one entry per CDR3 protein. The sample holds around 400,000 distinct CDR3 sequences, about 52% seen once. CDR1 and CDR2 (germline): SQVTM, ANQGSEA. The CDR3 length is 14 residues. V dropped 4 bases and J dropped 7; count of bases not matched to a gene: 10. Peripheral blood from each donor was collected in a volume of about 10 milliliters.

The chain links TRBV29-1 to TRBJ2-1; 7 bases match TRBD2. The TCR comes from a man aged 55-75 years in good health. Sequencing was carried out using blood. The CDR3 coding sequence is TGCAGCGTTGTGGGGCGAGCGGGAAGGAATGAGCAGTTCTTC. It is translated as CSVVGRAGRNEQFF.